The present T cell receptor beta chain was sequenced within a study of T cells in Graves' hyperthyroidism and ophthalmopathy (dated by TCRdb to about 2019). Study-wide context: A discovery cohort of about 100 patients, approximately 44 with Graves' ophthalmopathy and 55 to 60 with stable Graves' hyperthyroidism, was used to find distinguishing TCR V-J signatures. The paper describes TCR Vbeta CDR3 sequencing of 135 peripheral blood samples, made up of 40 to 45 ophthalmopathy patients, over 70 hyperthyroidism patients and roughly 17 progressor patients. Following sampling, methimazole starting at 30 mg daily was given to hyperthyroidism patients, and high-dose intravenous methylprednisolone was given to ophthalmopathy patients. The study also compared thyroid tissue and blood T-cell repertoires from several Graves' hyperthyroidism patients. Prospective prediction of ophthalmopathy was tested in an independent validation cohort of under 20 hyperthyroidism patients and 15 to 17 patients who later progressed to ophthalmopathy. The 100 discovery patients were randomly split 7:3 into training and test sets.

Any patient with an uncontrolled infection, another autoimmune disease, pregnancy or lactation was excluded. Clinical symptoms, serum thyroxine and TRAb, thyroid ultrasound, and orbital computed tomography formed the basis for the diagnoses. Trizol reagent was used to extract total RNA, and RNA quality was then checked on an Agilent 2100 Bioanalyzer. Amplification of TCR beta CDR3 regions was carried out from RNA transcripts. The TCR CDR3 was subjected to a first round of RT-PCR using the HTBI primer set and the Qiagen OneStep RT-PCR kit. Libraries were constructed in a second round of multiplex PCR, after which size selection and purification were carried out. Libraries were sequenced paired-end with 100 bp reads on an Illumina HiSeq2000. In the original analysis: Raw data were processed with SOAPnuke, discarding reads with adapters, uncalled bases, mean Phred below 15, or no exact constant-primer or identifier match. High-quality paired reads were merged with COPE v1.2.5, and unique nucleotide sequences were defined as clonotypes. MiTCR v1.1 was used to align the clonotypes against IMGT TRBV, TRBD and TRBJ reference segments. Only V-J combinations with frequency above 0.0001, covering 98% to 99.2% of repertoires, were analysed. A TCS score was defined as the ratio between F50 (clonal expansion) and ExV (chaos), using BLOSUM62-based TCRdist between CDR3 peptides within each V-J. Welch's t-statistics and random forest reduced approximately 520 V-J features to fewer than 15, which were used in a naive Bayes classifier (R e1071). The similarity between thyroid and blood repertoires was quantified using the Morisita-Horn index. The public reads were quality trimmed at Q25 with fastp and then assembled into clones with MiXCR by TCRdb, keeping productive beta chains. Rows matching on CDR3 protein sequence are summarized as one entry with the most common DNA and genes. TCRdb, not the original authors, processed these V and J calls. The sample table holds around 600,000 distinct CDR3 sequences, of which 40% to 55% were seen once. The ten largest make up less than 9% of the sample.

Paper-wide results and their limitations: In validation, the model predicted progression to ophthalmopathy a median of 6.5 months before onset, with roughly 71% sensitivity and nearly 75% specificity. No statistical method was used to fix the sample size in advance, and group allocation was not hidden from the investigators. Blood samples also contained most of the expanded thyroid clonotypes (frequency above 0.001), which suggests that blood repertoires may reflect thyroid immune responses. A 13 V-J signature model separated ophthalmopathy from stable hyperthyroidism, with 87.88% sensitivity and roughly 81% specificity in cross-validation and 80%/75% in testing.

This clonotype came up many times. This clone's antigen is unknown. No base quality values were provided; no much bigger clone lies one nucleotide off. The sequenced sample consisted of peripheral blood or thyroid tissue (not recorded which). The source is an adult man with Graves' disease, either hyperthyroidism or ophthalmopathy (not recorded which).

The DNA sequence is as follows: TGTGCCACCAGCAGAGAAGGGGACAGTTTTTACGAGCAGTACTTC. Translated, it gives CATSREGDSFYEQYF. Recombination linked TRBV15 to TRBJ2-7; TRBD1 lines up with 7 middle nucleotides. CDR1 and CDR2 were assigned from the germline V gene (reference sequence) as LNHNV and YYDKDF. Unmatched junction bases come to 6, with V trimmed by 0 bases and J by 4 bases. From its cysteine to its phenylalanine, the CDR3 spans 15 amino acids. Solely the CDR3 DNA is kept, with 45 bases framed from the first base.